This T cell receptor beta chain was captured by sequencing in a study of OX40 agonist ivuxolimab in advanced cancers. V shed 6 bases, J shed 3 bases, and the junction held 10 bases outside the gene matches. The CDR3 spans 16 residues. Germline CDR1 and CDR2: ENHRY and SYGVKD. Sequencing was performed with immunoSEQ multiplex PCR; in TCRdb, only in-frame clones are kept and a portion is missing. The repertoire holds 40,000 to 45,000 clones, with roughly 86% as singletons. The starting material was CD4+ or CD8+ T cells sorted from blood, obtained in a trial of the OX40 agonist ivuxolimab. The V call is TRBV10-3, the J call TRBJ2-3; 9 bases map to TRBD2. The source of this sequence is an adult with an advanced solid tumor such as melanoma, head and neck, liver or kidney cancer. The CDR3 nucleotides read TGTGCCATCAGCCCCGGAATAGCGGGAGTGACAGATACGCAGTATTTT. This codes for CAISPGIAGVTDTQYF.